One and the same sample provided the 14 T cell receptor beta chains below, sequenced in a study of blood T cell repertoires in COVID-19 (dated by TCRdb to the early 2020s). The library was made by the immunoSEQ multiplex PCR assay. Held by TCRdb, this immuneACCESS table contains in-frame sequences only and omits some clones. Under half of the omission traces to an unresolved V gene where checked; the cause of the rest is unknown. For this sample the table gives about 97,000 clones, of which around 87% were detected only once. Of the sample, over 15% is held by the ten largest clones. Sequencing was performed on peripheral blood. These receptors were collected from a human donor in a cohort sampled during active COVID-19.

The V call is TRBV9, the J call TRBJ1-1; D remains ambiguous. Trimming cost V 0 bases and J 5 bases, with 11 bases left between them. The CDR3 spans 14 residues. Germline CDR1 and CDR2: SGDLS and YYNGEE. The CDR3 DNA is TGTGCCAGCAGCGTAGATGAGGGAGGAACTGAAGCTTTCTTT. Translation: CASSVDEGGTEAFF.

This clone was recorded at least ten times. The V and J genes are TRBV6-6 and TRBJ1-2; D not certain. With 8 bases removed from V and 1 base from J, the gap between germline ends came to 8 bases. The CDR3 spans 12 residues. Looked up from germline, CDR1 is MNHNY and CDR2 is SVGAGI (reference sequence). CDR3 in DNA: TGTGCCAGCTATTCCTTTAACTATGGCTACACCTTC. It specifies CASYSFNYGYTF.

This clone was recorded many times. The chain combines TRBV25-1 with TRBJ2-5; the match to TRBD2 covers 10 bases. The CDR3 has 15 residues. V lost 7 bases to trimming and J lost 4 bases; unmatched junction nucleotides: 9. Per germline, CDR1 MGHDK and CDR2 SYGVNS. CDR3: CASTEAGGPSETQYF. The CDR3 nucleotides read TGTGCCAGCACAGAAGCGGGGGGGCCCTCAGAGACCCAGTACTTC.

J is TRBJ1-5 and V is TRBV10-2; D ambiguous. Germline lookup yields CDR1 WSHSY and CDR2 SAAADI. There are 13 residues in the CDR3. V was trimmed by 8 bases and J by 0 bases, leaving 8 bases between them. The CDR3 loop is CASQQISNQPQHF. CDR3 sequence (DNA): TGCGCCAGCCAACAGATTAGCAATCAGCCCCAGCATTTT.

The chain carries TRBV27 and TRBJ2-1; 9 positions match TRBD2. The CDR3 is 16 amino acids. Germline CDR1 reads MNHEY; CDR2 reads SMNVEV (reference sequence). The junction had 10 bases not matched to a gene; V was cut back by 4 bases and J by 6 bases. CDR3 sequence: CASSSVGLALVNEQFF. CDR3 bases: TGTGCCAGCAGTTCCGTGGGACTAGCTTTAGTCAATGAGCAGTTCTTC.

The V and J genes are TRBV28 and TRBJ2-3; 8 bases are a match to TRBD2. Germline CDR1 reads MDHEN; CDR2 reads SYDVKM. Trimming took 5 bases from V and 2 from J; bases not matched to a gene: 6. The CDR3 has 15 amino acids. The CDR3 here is CASSVGGGPTDTQYF. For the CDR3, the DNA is TGTGCCAGCAGTGTCGGCGGGGGGCCCACAGATACGCAGTATTTT.

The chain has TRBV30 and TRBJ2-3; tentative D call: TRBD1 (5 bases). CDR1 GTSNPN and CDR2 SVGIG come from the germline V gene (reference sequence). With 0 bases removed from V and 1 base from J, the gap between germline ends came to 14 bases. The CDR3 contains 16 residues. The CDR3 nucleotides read TGTGCCTGGAGTGTACGGGTAGGCAGGGGCACAGATACGCAGTATTTT. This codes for CAWSVRVGRGTDTQYF.

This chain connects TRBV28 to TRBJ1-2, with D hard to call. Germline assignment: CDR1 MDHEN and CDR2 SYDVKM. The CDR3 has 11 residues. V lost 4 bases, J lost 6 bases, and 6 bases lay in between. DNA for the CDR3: TGTGCCAGCAGTTCACCTAATGGCTACACCTTC. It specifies CASSSPNGYTF.

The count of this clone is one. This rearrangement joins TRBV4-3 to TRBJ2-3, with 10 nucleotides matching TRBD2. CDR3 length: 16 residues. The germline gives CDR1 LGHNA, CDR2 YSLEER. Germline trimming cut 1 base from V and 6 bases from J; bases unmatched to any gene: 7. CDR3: CASSQASSGSWDTQYF. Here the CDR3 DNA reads TGCGCCAGCAGCCAAGCTTCTAGCGGGAGTTGGGATACGCAGTATTTT.

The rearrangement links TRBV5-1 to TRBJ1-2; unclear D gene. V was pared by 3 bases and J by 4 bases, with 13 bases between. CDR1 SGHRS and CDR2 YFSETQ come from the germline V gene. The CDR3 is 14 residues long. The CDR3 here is CASSWGRGGYGYTF. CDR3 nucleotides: TGCGCCAGCAGCTGGGGTCGGGGAGGCTATGGCTACACCTTC.

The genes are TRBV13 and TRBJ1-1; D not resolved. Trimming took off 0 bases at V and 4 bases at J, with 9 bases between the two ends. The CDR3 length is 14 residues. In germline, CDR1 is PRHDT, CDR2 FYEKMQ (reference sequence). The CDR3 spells CASSLGPGGTEAFF. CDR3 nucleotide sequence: TGTGCCAGCAGCTTAGGCCCGGGAGGCACTGAAGCTTTCTTT.

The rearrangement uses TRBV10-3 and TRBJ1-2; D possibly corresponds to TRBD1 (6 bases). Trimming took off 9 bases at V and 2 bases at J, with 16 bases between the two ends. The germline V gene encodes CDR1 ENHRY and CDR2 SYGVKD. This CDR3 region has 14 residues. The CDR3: CAIRGTTSNYGYTF. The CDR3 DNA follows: TGTGCCATTAGAGGGACAACTTCAAACTATGGCTACACCTTC.

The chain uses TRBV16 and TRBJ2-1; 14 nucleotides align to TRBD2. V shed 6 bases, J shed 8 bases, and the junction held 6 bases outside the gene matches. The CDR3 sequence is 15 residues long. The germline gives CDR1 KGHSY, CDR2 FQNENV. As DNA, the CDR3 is TGTGCCAGCAGTGCGACTAGCGGGAGGGCCCATGAGCAGTTCTTC. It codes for CASSATSGRAHEQFF.

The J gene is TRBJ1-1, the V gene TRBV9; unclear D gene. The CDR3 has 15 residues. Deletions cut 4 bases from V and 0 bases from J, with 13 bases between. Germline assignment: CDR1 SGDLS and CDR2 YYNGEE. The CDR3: CASSFGGELNTEAFF. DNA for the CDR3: TGTGCCAGCAGCTTCGGCGGGGAGCTGAACACTGAAGCTTTCTTT. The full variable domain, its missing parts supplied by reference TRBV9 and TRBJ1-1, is DSGVTQTPKHLITATGQRVTLRCSPRSGDLSVYWYQQSLDQGLQFLIQYYNGEERAKGNILERFSAQQFPDLHSELNLSSLELGDSALYFCASSFGGELNTEAFFGQGTRLTVV.